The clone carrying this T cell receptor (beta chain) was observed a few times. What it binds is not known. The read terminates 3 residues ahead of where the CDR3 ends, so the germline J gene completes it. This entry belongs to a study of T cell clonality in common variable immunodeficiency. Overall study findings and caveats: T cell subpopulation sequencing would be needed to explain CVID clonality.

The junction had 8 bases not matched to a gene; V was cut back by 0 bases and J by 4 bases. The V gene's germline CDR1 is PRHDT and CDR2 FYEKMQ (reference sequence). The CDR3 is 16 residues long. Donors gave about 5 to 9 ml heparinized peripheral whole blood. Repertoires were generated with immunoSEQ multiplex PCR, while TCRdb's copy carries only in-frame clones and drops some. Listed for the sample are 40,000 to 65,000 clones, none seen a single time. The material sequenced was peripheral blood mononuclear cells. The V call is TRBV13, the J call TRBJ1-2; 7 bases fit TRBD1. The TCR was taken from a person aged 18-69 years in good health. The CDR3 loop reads CASSLGKGAPTYGYTF. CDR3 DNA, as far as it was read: TGTGCCAGCAGCTTAGGTAAGGGGGCGCCAACCTATGGC.